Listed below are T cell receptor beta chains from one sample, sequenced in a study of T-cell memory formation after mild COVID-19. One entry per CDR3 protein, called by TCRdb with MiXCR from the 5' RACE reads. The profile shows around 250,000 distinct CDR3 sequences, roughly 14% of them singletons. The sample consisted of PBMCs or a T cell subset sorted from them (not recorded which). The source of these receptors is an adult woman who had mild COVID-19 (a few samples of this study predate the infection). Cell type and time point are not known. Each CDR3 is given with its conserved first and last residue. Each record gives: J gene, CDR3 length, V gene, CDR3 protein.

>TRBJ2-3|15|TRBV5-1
CASSRERGGADTQYF
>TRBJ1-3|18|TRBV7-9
CASSSQGTGAVSGNTIYF
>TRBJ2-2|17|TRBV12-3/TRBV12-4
CASSLLQFRIFTGELFF
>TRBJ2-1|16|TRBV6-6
CASSHTPSGGPREQFF
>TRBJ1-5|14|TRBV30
CAWSVGPSNQPQHF
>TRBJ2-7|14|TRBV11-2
CASSFGSALYEQYF
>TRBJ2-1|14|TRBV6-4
CASSDSGRGNEQFF
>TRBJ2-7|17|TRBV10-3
CAISEDLGEGTNYEQYF
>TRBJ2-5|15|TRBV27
CASSNQPSGQETQYF
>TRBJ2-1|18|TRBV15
CATSRAVGFPGSYNEQFF
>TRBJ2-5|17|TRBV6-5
CASSYSGTSGRRETQYF
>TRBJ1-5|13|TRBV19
CASSYRPYQPQHF
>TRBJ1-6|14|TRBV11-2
CASSLVGPQSPLHF
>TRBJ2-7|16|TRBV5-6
CASSLRTGGVLDEQYF
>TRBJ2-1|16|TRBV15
CATSRVGGPSYNEQFF
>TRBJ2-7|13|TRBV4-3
CASSPGERGEQYF
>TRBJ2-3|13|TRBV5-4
CATFRYITDTQYF
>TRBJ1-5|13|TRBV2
CASSWVGEQPQHF
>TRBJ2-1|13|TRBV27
CASSFRTYNEQFF
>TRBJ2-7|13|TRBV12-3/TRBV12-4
CASSYTGRGEQYF
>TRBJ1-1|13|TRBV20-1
CSAGRTDNTEAFF
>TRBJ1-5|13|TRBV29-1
CSVGAAGNQPQHF
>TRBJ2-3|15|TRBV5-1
CASSPSGSGTDTQYF
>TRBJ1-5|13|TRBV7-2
CASSLNGYQPQHF